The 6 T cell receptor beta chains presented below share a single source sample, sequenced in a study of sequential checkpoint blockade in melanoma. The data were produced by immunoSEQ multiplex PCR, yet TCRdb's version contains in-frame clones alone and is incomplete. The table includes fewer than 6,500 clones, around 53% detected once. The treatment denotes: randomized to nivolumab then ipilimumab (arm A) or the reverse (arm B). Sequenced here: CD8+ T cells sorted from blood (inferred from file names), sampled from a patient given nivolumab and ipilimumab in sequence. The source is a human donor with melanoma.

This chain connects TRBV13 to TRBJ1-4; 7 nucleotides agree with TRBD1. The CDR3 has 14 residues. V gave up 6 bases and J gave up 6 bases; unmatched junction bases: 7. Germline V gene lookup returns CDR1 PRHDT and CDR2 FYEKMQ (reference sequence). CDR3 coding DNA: TGTGCCAGCAGTCGGACAGGAGGGGATGAAAAACTGTTTTTT. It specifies CASSRTGGDEKLFF.

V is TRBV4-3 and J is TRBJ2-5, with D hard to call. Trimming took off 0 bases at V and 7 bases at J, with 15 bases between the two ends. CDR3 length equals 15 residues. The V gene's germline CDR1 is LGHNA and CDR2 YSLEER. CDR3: CASSQDTGALATQYF. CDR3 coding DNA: TGCGCCAGCAGCCAAGATACTGGAGCCCTTGCGACCCAGTACTTC.

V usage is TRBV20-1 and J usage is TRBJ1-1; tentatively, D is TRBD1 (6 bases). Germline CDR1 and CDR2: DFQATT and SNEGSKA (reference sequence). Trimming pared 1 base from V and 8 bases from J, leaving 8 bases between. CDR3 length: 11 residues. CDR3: CSARADREAFF. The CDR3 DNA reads TGCAGTGCTAGAGCCGACAGGGAAGCTTTCTTT.

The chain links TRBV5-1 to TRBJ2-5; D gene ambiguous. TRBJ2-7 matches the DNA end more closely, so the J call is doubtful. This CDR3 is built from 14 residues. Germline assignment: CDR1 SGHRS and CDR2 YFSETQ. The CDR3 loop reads CASSLGQDTYEQYF. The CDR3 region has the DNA TGCGCCAGCAGCTTGGGTCAGGATACCTACGAGCAGTACTTC.

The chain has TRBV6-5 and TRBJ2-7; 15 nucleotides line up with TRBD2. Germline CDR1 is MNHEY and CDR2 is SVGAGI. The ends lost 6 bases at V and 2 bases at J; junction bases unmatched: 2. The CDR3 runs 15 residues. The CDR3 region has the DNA TGTGCCAGCAGCTGGACTAGCGGGGGGGCCTACGAGCAGTACTTC. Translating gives CASSWTSGGAYEQYF.

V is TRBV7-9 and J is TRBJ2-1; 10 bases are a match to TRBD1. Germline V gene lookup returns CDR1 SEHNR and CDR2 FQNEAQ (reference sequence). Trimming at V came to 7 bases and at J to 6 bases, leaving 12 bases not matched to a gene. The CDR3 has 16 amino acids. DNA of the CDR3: TGTGCCAGCAATAATCCCCCGGGACAGGGGTTCAATGAGCAGTTCTTC. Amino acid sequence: CASNNPPGQGFNEQFF.